This TCR beta chain was sequenced in a study of T cell responses to AZD1222 COVID-19 vaccine. The overall study: Second-dose intervals near 4 or 12 weeks were combined. Study-wide points: The donors showed a predominance of white British ancestry and of females, with possible underestimation of clonal diversity.

CDR1 and CDR2 from the germline V gene are KGHSH and LQKENI. Between the trimmed V and J ends, which lost 2 bases and 2 bases, there was a span of 6 bases. The CDR3 extends over 13 amino acids. Libraries were prepared by immunoSEQ multiplex PCR; TCRdb keeps only in-frame clonotypes and omits some of them. Altogether approximately 90,000 clones are present, roughly 89% being singletons, with the ten largest covering 8.4%. Concerning this clone itself: Its antigen remains unknown.

The chain combines TRBV18 with TRBJ2-5, with D unclear. This TCR was recovered from an adult in good health. Here the sequenced sample was peripheral blood, taken on day 0 of AZD1222 vaccination. Here the CDR3 reads CASSPGRQETQYF. CDR3 sequence (DNA): TGTGCCAGCTCACCAGGCAGACAAGAGACCCAGTACTTC.